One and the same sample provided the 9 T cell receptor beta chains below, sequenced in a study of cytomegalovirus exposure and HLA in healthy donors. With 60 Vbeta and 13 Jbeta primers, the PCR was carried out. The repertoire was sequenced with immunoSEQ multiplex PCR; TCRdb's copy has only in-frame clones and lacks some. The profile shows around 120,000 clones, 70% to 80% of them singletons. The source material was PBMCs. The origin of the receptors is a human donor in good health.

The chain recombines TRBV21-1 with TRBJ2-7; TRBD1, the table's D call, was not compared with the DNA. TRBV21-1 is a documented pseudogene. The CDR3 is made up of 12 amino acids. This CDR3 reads CASRAQGIEQYF. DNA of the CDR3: TGTGCCAGCAGGGCCCAGGGAATTGAGCAGTACTTC.

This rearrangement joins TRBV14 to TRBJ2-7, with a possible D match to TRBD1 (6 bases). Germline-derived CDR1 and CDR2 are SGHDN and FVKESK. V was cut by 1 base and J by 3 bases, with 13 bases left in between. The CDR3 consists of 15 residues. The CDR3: CASSQANRAFYEQYF. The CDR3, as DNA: TGTGCCAGCAGCCAAGCCAACAGGGCATTCTACGAGCAGTACTTC.

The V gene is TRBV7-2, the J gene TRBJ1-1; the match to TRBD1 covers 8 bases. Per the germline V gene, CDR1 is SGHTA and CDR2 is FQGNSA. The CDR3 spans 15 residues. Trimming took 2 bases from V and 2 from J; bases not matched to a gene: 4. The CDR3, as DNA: TGTGCCAGCAGCTTAAGAGACAGGGGAAACACTGAAGCTTTCTTT. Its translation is CASSLRDRGNTEAFF.

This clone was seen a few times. The CDR3 sequence is CASSWSGQNYGYTF. The CDR3 DNA is TGTGCCAGCAGTTGGAGCGGGCAGAACTATGGCTACACCTTC. This chain connects TRBV27 to TRBJ1-2; unclear D gene. The CDR3 runs 14 residues. V was pared by 4 bases and J by 2 bases, with 11 bases between. Germline values: CDR1 MNHEY, CDR2 SMNVEV (reference sequence).

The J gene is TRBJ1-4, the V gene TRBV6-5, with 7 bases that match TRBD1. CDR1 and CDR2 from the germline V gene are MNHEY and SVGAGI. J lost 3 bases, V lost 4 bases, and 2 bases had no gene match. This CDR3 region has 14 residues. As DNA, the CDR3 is TGTGCCAGCAGTTTAACAGGGGCTAATGAAAAACTGTTTTTT. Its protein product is CASSLTGANEKLFF.

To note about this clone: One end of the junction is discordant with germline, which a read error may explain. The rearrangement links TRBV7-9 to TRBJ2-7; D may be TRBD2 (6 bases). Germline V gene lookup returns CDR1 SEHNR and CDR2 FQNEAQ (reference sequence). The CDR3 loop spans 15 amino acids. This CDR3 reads CASSVASVPDYEQYF. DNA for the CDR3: TGTGCCAGCAGCGTAGCTAGCGTCCCGGACTACGAGCAGTACTTC.

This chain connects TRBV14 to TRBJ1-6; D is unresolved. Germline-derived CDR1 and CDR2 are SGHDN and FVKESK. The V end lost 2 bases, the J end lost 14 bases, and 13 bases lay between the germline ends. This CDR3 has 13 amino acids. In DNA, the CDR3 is TGTGCCAGCAGCCAAATACAGAGCGGGGCCCTCCACTTT. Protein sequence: CASSQIQSGALHF.

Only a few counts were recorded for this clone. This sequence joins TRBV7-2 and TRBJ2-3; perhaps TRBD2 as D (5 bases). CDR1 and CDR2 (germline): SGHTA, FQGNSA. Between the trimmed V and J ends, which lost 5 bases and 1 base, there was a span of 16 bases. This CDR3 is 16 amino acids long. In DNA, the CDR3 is TGTGCCAGCAGCCAACTAGGGAACGGGGGCACAGATACGCAGTATTTT. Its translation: CASSQLGNGGTDTQYF.

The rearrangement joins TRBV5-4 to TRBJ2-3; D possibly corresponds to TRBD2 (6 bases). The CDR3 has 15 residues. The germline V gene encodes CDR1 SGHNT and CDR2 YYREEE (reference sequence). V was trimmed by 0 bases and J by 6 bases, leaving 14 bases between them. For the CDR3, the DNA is TGTGCCAGCAGCTTGGGTGTAGGGGAGGCCGATACGCAGTATTTT. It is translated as CASSLGVGEADTQYF.